The clone carrying this TCR beta chain was seen at least ten times. Its antigen is as yet unknown. The CDR3 covers 15 residues. From germline, CDR1 is SQVTM and CDR2 ANQGSEA. Trimming cost V 0 bases and J 4 bases, with 14 bases left between them. TCRdb processed the 5' RACE reads anew with MiXCR; each CDR3 protein has one entry. Among approximately 540,000 distinct CDR3 sequences listed, roughly 13% were seen once. This record belongs to a study of CD8 T cells in ankylosing spondylitis. Whole-study findings and limits: Blood from ankylosing spondylitis patients appeared to carry a characteristic roughly 8-variant TCR beta motif. CD8+ by phenotype, disease-linked clones were relatively rare in peripheral blood. There was reportedly significant enrichment of clones that were disease-linked in matched ankylosing spondylitis synovial fluid.

V and J are TRBV29-1 and TRBJ2-3, with a weak D call TRBD1 (6 bases). Sequenced input: blood, either unsorted or a sorted T cell fraction (not recorded which). The clonotype was recovered from a male donor with ankylosing spondylitis. The CDR3 nucleotides are TGCAGCGTTGAAGATTCAGGGGATCAGGCAGATACGCAGTATTTT. Amino acid sequence: CSVEDSGDQADTQYF.